A single sample gave rise to the 6 T cell receptor beta chains below, sequenced in a study of blood T cells in healthy people across ages. PCR was performed a second time for roughly 7 to 12 cycles using a sample-barcoded 5' primer and a J-beta primer mix. TCRdb processed the 5' RACE reads anew with MiXCR; each CDR3 protein has one entry. The table has about 1.6 million distinct CDR3 sequences, roughly 32% seen once; the top ten hold 10% to 12%. The material sequenced was blood. The receptors derive from a woman between 25 and 40 years old in good health.

This clonotype was seen more than once but under ten times. A read error may produce the germline difference seen at one junction end. This chain joins TRBV29-1 and TRBJ2-5, with D hard to call. This CDR3 spans 10 amino acids. Germline lookup yields CDR1 SQVTM and CDR2 ANQGSEA. The CDR3 nucleotides read TGCAACGTTAGTCAAGAGACCCAGTACTTC. Amino acids: CNVSQETQYF. The whole variable domain, filled in from reference TRBV29-1 and TRBJ2-5, reads SAVISQKPSRDICQRGTSLTIQCQVDSQVTMMFWYRQQPGQSLTLIATANQGSEATYESGFVIDKFPISRPNLTFSTLTVSNMSPEDSSIYLCNVSQETQYFGPGTRLLVL.

This clonotype showed up many times. The chain joins TRBV3-1 to TRBJ2-7; 9 bases map to TRBD1. Germline V gene lookup returns CDR1 LGHDT and CDR2 YNNKEL (reference sequence). V shed 4 bases, J shed 2 bases, and the junction held 9 bases outside the gene matches. The CDR3 loop spans 16 amino acids. CDR3: CASSPRTGAPTYEQYF. The CDR3 bases are TGTGCCAGCAGCCCCAGGACAGGGGCGCCCACCTACGAGCAGTACTTC.

CDR3 nucleotides: TGTGCCATCAGTGACAACAACAGGGGGTTCTCTACAACAAGCTACGAGCAGTACTTC. Translation gives CAISDNNRGFSTTSYEQYF. The chain couples TRBV10-3 to TRBJ2-7, with TRBD1 matching 8 bases. The CDR3 runs 19 residues. The V gene end was trimmed by 3 bases and the J gene end by 3 bases; junction bases not matched to a gene: 19. CDR1 is ENHRY, CDR2 SYGVKD, per germline.

The table lists this clonotype with a count of one. Mismatch with germline at one junction end may stem from a read error. This rearrangement joins TRBV9 to TRBJ2-3, with TRBD2 identical over 7 bases. In germline, CDR1 is SGDLS, CDR2 YYNGEE. The length of the CDR3 is 14 residues. The CDR3: CASSVGGSSDSQYF. The CDR3 nucleotides are TGTGCCAGCAGCGTAGGCGGGAGCTCAGATTCGCAGTATTTT.

The rearrangement links TRBV6-1 to TRBJ2-7; no firm D call. The CDR3 loop spans 16 amino acids. The germline V and J ends were trimmed by 0 bases and 4 bases, with 16 bases remaining between them. In germline, CDR1 is MNHNS, CDR2 SASEGT. The CDR3 DNA reads TGTGCCAGCAGTGAAGCGCAGTGGGTCCGAACATACGAGCAGTACTTC. It is translated as CASSEAQWVRTYEQYF.

The chain links TRBV29-1 to TRBJ2-2; 8 bases line up with TRBD1. This CDR3 contains 13 residues. Germline assignment: CDR1 SQVTM and CDR2 ANQGSEA. V dropped 7 bases and J dropped 3; count of bases not matched to a gene: 4. In nucleotides, the CDR3 is TGCAGCGCGGACAGGGTCGACACCGGGGAGCTGTTTTTT. Its translation: CSADRVDTGELFF.